The 6 T cell receptor beta chains listed next were all sequenced from one sample in a study of vaccination effects on CD4 cells after COVID-19 (dated by TCRdb to 2021 to 2024). Antigens for these TCRs are unknown. The library was produced with the immunoSEQ multiplex PCR assay. Held by TCRdb, this immuneACCESS table contains in-frame sequences only and omits some clones. Under half of the omission traces to an unresolved V gene where checked; the cause of the rest is unknown. The sample table records roughly 59,000 clones; under 80% of these occur just once. The ten largest clones take up roughly 2% of the sample. In the ViraFEST assay, PBMC were stimulated with viral peptide pools, and TCR sequencing was then used to find antigen-specific CD4+ T cell clonotypes based on their expansion. After about 9 days of culture, CD4+ T cells were isolated with the EasySep CD4+ T cell isolation kit. Participants received two doses of either the BNT162b2 or the mRNA-1273 mRNA SARS-CoV-2 vaccine.

The source material was CD4+ T cells from PBMCs cultured with HCoV-OC43 spike peptides, sampled after COVID-19 vaccination. The cell subset or site label for this specimen denotes: HCoV-OC43 spike overlapping peptide pool stimulation. These receptor sequences come from a human donor who received a COVID-19 vaccine.

The rearrangement uses TRBV5-1 and TRBJ2-5, with TRBD2 as a possible D gene (5 bases). There are 14 residues in the CDR3. CDR1 and CDR2 from the germline V gene are SGHRS and YFSETQ. Trimming left V 3 bases short and J 2 bases short, with 11 bases between. The CDR3 loop reads CASSWEGRQETQYF. The DNA of the CDR3 is TGCGCCAGCAGCTGGGAAGGGAGACAAGAGACCCAGTACTTC.

V is TRBV27 and J is TRBJ1-5, with a tentative D call TRBD1 (5 bases). The CDR3 is 17 amino acids. The V end lost 1 base, the J end lost 3 bases, and 16 bases lay between the germline ends. CDR1 is MNHEY and CDR2 is SMNVEV in the germline V gene (reference sequence). The CDR3 DNA sequence: TGTGCCAGCAGTTTATGGGGTAACGGGGCCACCAATCAGCCCCAGCATTTT. Translated: CASSLWGNGATNQPQHF.

This rearrangement joins TRBV6-2 or TRBV6-3 to TRBJ2-7; D not certain. Trimming pared 3 bases from V and 0 bases from J, leaving 6 bases between. The V gene's germline CDR1 is MNHEY and CDR2 SVGEGT. This CDR3 has 13 residues. For the CDR3, the DNA is TGTGCCAGCAGTTATGGGCTCTCCTACGAGCAGTACGTC. This sequence encodes CASSYGLSYEQYV.

The rearrangement uses TRBV5-1 and TRBJ1-1; D is possibly TRBD1 (6 bases). This CDR3 has 13 residues. The V gene lost 4 bases and the J gene lost 5 bases, with 12 bases spanning the gap. Germline values: CDR1 SGHRS, CDR2 YFSETQ. This chain's CDR3 is CASSVGGTTEAFF. CDR3 bases: TGCGCCAGCAGCGTGGGGGGGACAACTGAAGCTTTCTTT.

The chain uses TRBV4-3 and TRBJ1-4; 8 nucleotides align to TRBD1. The CDR3 is 14 amino acids. Germline CDR1 and CDR2: LGHNA and YSLEER. V lost 4 bases, J lost 5 bases, and 3 bases stayed unmatched. DNA for the CDR3: TGCGCCAGCAGCCTAGGACAGGGAAATGAAAAACTGTTTTTT. This translates into CASSLGQGNEKLFF.

The chain is built from TRBV29-1 and TRBJ1-1; D call uncertain. Germline CDR1 is SQVTM and CDR2 is ANQGSEA. The CDR3 is 14 residues long. With 4 bases removed from V and 0 bases from J, the gap between germline ends came to 12 bases. The CDR3 DNA reads TGCAGCGTTGCAGGCAGAAGCGTGAACACTGAAGCTTTCTTT. It is translated as CSVAGRSVNTEAFF.